The clone carrying this T cell receptor beta chain was seen only a few times. The data stem from a study of regulatory T cells in long-lasting Graves disease. Libraries of TCR beta came from iRepertoire HTBI primers plus Arm-PCR of CDR3 regions. In the original workflow: Identification across samples found approximately 67 TRBV and some 15 TRBJ segments. TCRdb re-analysed the multiplex PCR reads in MiXCR, keeping a single row per CDR3 protein. V and J calls and clone size were set by TCRdb, not the authors. The sample includes over 500,000 distinct CDR3 sequences, roughly a sixth seen only once; the top ten take 12%. This CDR3 has 13 residues. V was cut by 0 bases and J by 4 bases, with 7 bases left in between. CDR1 and CDR2 (germline): SGHDN, FVKESK. The time point is: newly diagnosed GD, antithyroid drugs for less than 3 months. Construction of the TCR library relied on RNA isolated from PBMCs. In addition, the sample was reused for a study of T cells in Graves' hyperthyroidism and ophthalmopathy. From that study: Reasons for excluding patients were uncontrolled infection, other autoimmune disease, pregnancy or lactation.

The TCR originated in a man between 18 and 29 years old with Graves disease. The sample in question was peripheral blood mononuclear cells (PBMCs), obtained at new diagnosis, from a patient treated with antithyroid drugs. The chain carries TRBV14 and TRBJ2-7; the D is unclear. In DNA form, the CDR3 reads TGTGCCAGCAGCCAAGATAACAGATACGAGCAGTACTTC. This codes for CASSQDNRYEQYF.